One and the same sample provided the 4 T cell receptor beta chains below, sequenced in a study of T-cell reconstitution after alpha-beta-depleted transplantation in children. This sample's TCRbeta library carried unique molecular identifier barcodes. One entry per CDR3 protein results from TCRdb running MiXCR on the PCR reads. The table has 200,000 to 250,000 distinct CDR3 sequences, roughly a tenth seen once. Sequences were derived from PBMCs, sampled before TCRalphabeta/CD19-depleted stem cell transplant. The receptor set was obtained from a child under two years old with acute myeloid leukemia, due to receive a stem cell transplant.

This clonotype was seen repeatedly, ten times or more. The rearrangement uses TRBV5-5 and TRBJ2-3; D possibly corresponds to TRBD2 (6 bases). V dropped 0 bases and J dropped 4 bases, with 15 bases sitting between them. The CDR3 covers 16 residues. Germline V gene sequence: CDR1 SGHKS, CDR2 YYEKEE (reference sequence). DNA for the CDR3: TGTGCCAGCAGCTTGGGGGCGGGAAATGGAGCAGATACGCAGTATTTT. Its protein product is CASSLGAGNGADTQYF.

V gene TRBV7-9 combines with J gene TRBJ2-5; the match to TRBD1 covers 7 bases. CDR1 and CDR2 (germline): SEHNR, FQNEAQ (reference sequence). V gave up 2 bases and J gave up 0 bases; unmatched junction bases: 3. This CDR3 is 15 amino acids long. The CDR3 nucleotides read TGTGCCAGCAGCTTACTCAGGGGGTACCAAGAGACCCAGTACTTC. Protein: CASSLLRGYQETQYF.

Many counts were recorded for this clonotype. The CDR3 coding sequence is TGCGCCAGCAGCTTGGAACAGTCCACCGGGGAGCTGTTTTTT. This translates into CASSLEQSTGELFF. This chain connects TRBV5-1 to TRBJ2-2; the D is unclear. Per germline, CDR1 SGHRS and CDR2 YFSETQ. This CDR3 is 14 amino acids long. V lost 0 bases and J lost 4, with 7 bases in between.

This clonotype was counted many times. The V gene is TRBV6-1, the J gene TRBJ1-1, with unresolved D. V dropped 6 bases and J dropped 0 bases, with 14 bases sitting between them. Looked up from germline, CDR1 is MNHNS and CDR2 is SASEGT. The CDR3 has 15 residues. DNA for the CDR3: TGTGCCAGCAGCCCCGGCCAGGTTTTGAACACTGAAGCTTTCTTT. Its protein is CASSPGQVLNTEAFF.